The 27 T cell receptor beta chains given below trace back to one sample, sequenced in a study of T-cell reconstitution after alpha-beta-depleted transplantation in children. During its preparation, the TCRbeta library received unique molecular identifiers. TCRdb fed the PCR reads into MiXCR, producing one record per CDR3 protein. The table shows some 310,000 distinct CDR3 sequences, with more than 20% occurring only once. The input for sequencing was PBMCs, mostly from graft donor cells, taken 180 days after TCRalphabeta/CD19-depleted stem cell transplant. The receptors here all came from a male patient aged 5 to 17 who had a stem cell transplant for acute lymphoblastic leukemia, so the T cells may come from the graft donor.

This clonotype was observed a handful of times. The chain has TRBV4-2 and TRBJ2-5, with D uncertain. Germline CDR1 reads LGHNA; CDR2 reads YNFKEQ. V gave up 4 bases and J gave up 4 bases, with 10 bases separating them. The CDR3 is 13 residues long. Here the CDR3 DNA reads TGTGCCAGCAGCCCTCGGAATCGAGAGACCCAGTACTTC. It yields the protein CASSPRNRETQYF.

As regards this clonotype: The junction does not match germline at one end; this may be a read error. The V call is TRBV20-1, the J call TRBJ1-2, with 8 bases lining up with TRBD1. CDR3 length: 11 amino acids. The germline V gene has CDR1 DFQATT and CDR2 SNEGSKA (reference sequence). CDR3 protein: CSARRQGQDHF. The CDR3 DNA follows: TGCAGTGCTAGACGACAGGGACAGGACCACTTC.

V gene TRBV20-1 combines with J gene TRBJ2-1; 7 bases line up with TRBD2. The CDR3 has 14 residues. Germline V gene lookup returns CDR1 DFQATT and CDR2 SNEGSKA (reference sequence). V lost 3 bases, J lost 8 bases, and 10 bases stayed unmatched. Here the CDR3 reads CSASLGGGPHEQFF. In DNA, the CDR3 is TGCAGTGCTAGTCTCGGGGGAGGGCCCCATGAGCAGTTCTTC.

V gene TRBV10-3 combines with J gene TRBJ2-3, with a tentative D call TRBD2 (6 bases). CDR3 length: 17 amino acids. Trimming removed 6 bases from V and 3 bases from J, with 22 bases in between. Looked up from germline, CDR1 is ENHRY and CDR2 is SYGVKD. The CDR3 nucleotides are TGTGCCATCAGCGCGCACGCTGGGGGGTTTCGGACAGATACGCAGTATTTT. Translating it yields CAISAHAGGFRTDTQYF.

Many counts were recorded for this clonotype. The J gene is TRBJ2-7, the V gene TRBV7-9, with 9 bases matching TRBD1. Germline CDR1 SEHNR, CDR2 FQNEAQ (reference sequence). The CDR3 is made up of 15 amino acids. Trimming took 4 bases from V and 0 from J; bases not matched to a gene: 4. CDR3 sequence (DNA): TGTGCCAGCAGCTCAACAGGGGGCCACTCCTACGAGCAGTACTTC. Its translation is CASSSTGGHSYEQYF.

The chain couples TRBV4-1 to TRBJ2-2; no firm D call. The CDR3 consists of 12 residues. In germline, CDR1 is MGHRA, CDR2 YSYEKL. V lost 4 bases, J lost 8 bases, and 8 bases lay in between. CDR3 DNA: TGCGCCAGCAGCCCATTTCGAGGGGAGCTGTTTTTT. Amino acids: CASSPFRGELFF.

CDR3 DNA: TGTGCCAGATCCGGGACTAGCGGGAGGGTCTACGAGCAGTACTTC. Protein: CARSGTSGRVYEQYF. The chain carries TRBV2 and TRBJ2-7; 16 nucleotides match TRBD2. The ends lost 9 bases at V and 3 bases at J; junction bases unmatched: 5. There are 15 residues in the CDR3. Looked up from germline, CDR1 is SNHLY and CDR2 is FYNNEI.

This clonotype was observed a handful of times. The chain uses TRBV4-3 and TRBJ1-4; the D gene is possibly TRBD1 (5 bases). CDR1 and CDR2 (germline): LGHNA, YSLEER. CDR3 length: 14 residues. Trimming left V 1 base short and J 8 bases short, with 11 bases between. CDR3 in amino acids: CASSQVRGQEKLFF. The CDR3 nucleotides read TGCGCCAGCAGCCAAGTAAGGGGTCAGGAAAAACTGTTTTTT.

CDR3 residues: CASTRSGRAYEQYF. The CDR3 region has the DNA TGTGCCAGCACCCGTAGCGGGAGGGCCTACGAGCAGTACTTC. V and J are TRBV27 and TRBJ2-7, with 11 bases aligning to TRBD2. The CDR3 runs to 14 residues. CDR1 MNHEY and CDR2 SMNVEV come from the germline V gene (reference sequence). The trim removed 7 bases at V and 2 bases at J, leaving 4 bases unmatched.

The chain employs TRBV12-3 or TRBV12-4 and TRBJ1-4; D perhaps matches TRBD1 (6 bases). CDR3 length: 15 amino acids. V gave up 5 bases and J gave up 6 bases, with 16 bases separating them. In DNA form, the CDR3 reads TGTGCCAGCAGTCCCTTGACAGGACCCTATGAAAAACTGTTTTTT. Its translation is CASSPLTGPYEKLFF.

The rearrangement joins TRBV12-3 or TRBV12-4 to TRBJ1-2, with 7 positions matching TRBD1. V gave up 4 bases and J gave up 8 bases; unmatched junction bases: 10. The length of the CDR3 is 14 residues. Written as DNA, the CDR3 is TGTGCCAGCAGTTACCGGGACAGCTTGACCGGCTACACCTTC. Translated, it gives CASSYRDSLTGYTF.

This clonotype showed up just a few times. V is TRBV5-1 and J is TRBJ1-2; TRBD1 aligns across 7 bases. Germline V gene data show CDR1 as SGHRS and CDR2 as YFSETQ. V lost 5 bases and J lost 7; bases outside the gene matches: 14. The length of the CDR3 is 15 residues. CDR3 bases: TGCGCCAGCAGGGGACAGCTGACAGGTGTTGGTGGCTACACCTTC. Translated: CASRGQLTGVGGYTF.

The CDR3 region is CASSYKGGQPQHF. The DNA of the CDR3 is TGTGCCAGCAGTTATAAGGGGGGTCAGCCCCAGCATTTT. The V and J genes are TRBV6-2 or TRBV6-3 and TRBJ1-5, with D possibly matching TRBD1 (6 bases). CDR1 and CDR2 from the germline V gene are MNHEY and SVGEGT. The germline V and J ends were trimmed by 3 bases and 6 bases, with 9 bases remaining between them. This CDR3 spans 13 amino acids.

This clonotype was observed a handful of times. The chain links TRBV27 to TRBJ2-1, with 7 bases that match TRBD1. Trimming took 6 bases from V and 3 from J; bases not matched to a gene: 8. This CDR3 contains 15 residues. Germline assignment: CDR1 MNHEY and CDR2 SMNVEV (reference sequence). CDR3 region: CASRMTGWGYNEQFF. Written as DNA, the CDR3 is TGTGCCAGCAGAATGACAGGGTGGGGCTACAATGAGCAGTTCTTC.

This clonotype has a count of ten or more. This chain joins TRBV29-1 and TRBJ1-2; weak D call: TRBD1 (5 bases). V lost 5 bases to trimming and J lost 4 bases, with 14 bases between them. This CDR3 is 13 amino acids long. Germline V gene lookup returns CDR1 SQVTM and CDR2 ANQGSEA. The CDR3 sequence: CSVTGAAVYGYTF. CDR3 DNA sequence: TGCAGCGTTACCGGGGCGGCCGTCTATGGCTACACCTTC.

In this sample, this clonotype turned up a few times. The CDR3 region has the DNA TGCGCCAGCAGCCACCGAGTTTCAGGGAGCTCCTACGAGCAGTACTTC. It translates to CASSHRVSGSSYEQYF. The chain links TRBV4-1 to TRBJ2-7, with D possibly being TRBD1 or TRBD2 (5 bases each). This CDR3 is built from 16 residues. Per the germline V gene, CDR1 is MGHRA and CDR2 is YSYEKL. Trimming took 3 bases from V and 0 from J, leaving 15 bases between them.

This clonotype was counted many times. The chain combines TRBV12-3 or TRBV12-4 with TRBJ1-2; 9 bases are a match to TRBD1. The CDR3 contains 13 residues. J gave up 4 bases and V 8 bases, and 5 bases lay outside the gene matches. The CDR3 DNA reads TGTGCCAGCGGACAGGGGAGGGGCTATGGCTACACCTTC. Its protein is CASGQGRGYGYTF.

This clonotype was found once. The chain is built from TRBV5-1 and TRBJ2-7, with TRBD1 matching over 12 bases. CDR1 is SGHRS, CDR2 YFSETQ, per germline. The junction had 4 bases not matched to a gene; V was cut back by 4 bases and J by 5 bases. The CDR3 consists of 14 residues. This CDR3 reads CASSRGTGGDEQYF. The CDR3 region has the DNA TGCGCCAGCAGCCGTGGGACAGGGGGCGACGAGCAGTACTTC.

This clonotype was seen only a few times. The chain recombines TRBV20-1 with TRBJ2-5, with TRBD2 identical over 8 bases. V dropped 5 bases and J dropped 2; count of bases not matched to a gene: 4. CDR1 is DFQATT, CDR2 SNEGSKA, per germline (reference sequence). The CDR3 has 13 residues. The CDR3 coding sequence is TGCAGTGCTGATACTAGCGGACAAGAGACCCAGTACTTC. Amino acid sequence: CSADTSGQETQYF.

This clonotype showed up just a few times. V usage is TRBV20-1 and J usage is TRBJ1-1; tentative D call: TRBD1 (5 bases). Germline CDR1 and CDR2: DFQATT and SNEGSKA (reference sequence). The germline V and J ends were trimmed by 3 bases and 1 base, with 15 bases remaining between them. CDR3 length: 15 amino acids. CDR3 DNA: TGCAGTGCTAGGCCCCTTCAGGACACGAACACTGAAGCTTTCTTT. This sequence encodes CSARPLQDTNTEAFF.

This clonotype has a handful of counts. At one end, the junction sequence differs from germline, possibly due to a read error. V and J are TRBV5-1 and TRBJ1-2; perhaps TRBD1 as D (6 bases). The CDR3 runs 14 residues. Germline V gene data show CDR1 as SGHRS and CDR2 as YFSETQ. CDR3 sequence (DNA): TGCGCCAGCACCTTGTACCAGGGGCGGAATGGCTACACCTTC. It yields the protein CASTLYQGRNGYTF.

This chain uses TRBV7-9 with TRBJ2-5; 7 positions agree with TRBD2. CDR3 length: 17 residues. Trimming took 6 bases from V and 2 from J; bases not matched to a gene: 15. CDR1 SEHNR and CDR2 FQNEAQ come from the germline V gene (reference sequence). The DNA for the CDR3 is TGTGCCAGCAGATTCCAGATGGGGAGGGCGGGGCAAGAGACCCAGTACTTC. It specifies CASRFQMGRAGQETQYF.

CDR3 DNA: TGTGCCAGCAGCTTGGGCGTGAGATATAGCAATCAGCCCCAGCATTTT. It yields the protein CASSLGVRYSNQPQHF. The V and J genes are TRBV5-5 and TRBJ1-5; D gene unclear. Germline CDR1 SGHKS, CDR2 YYEKEE (reference sequence). The CDR3 extends over 16 amino acids. With 0 bases removed from V and 0 bases from J, the gap between germline ends came to 10 bases. The variable domain in full, completed from reference TRBV5-5 and TRBJ1-5, reads DAGVTQSPTHLIKTRGQQVTLRCSPISGHKSVSWYQQVLGQGPQFIFQYYEKEERGRGNFPDRFSARQFPNYSSELNVNALLLGDSALYLCASSLGVRYSNQPQHFGDGTRLSIL.

This clonotype showed up just a few times. The chain employs TRBV3-1 and TRBJ2-2; D unclear. CDR3 size: 11 residues. Trimming removed 3 bases at V and 6 bases at J, with 2 bases between. The germline gives CDR1 LGHDT, CDR2 YNNKEL (reference sequence). The CDR3 sequence is CASSQPGELFF. CDR3 nucleotides: TGTGCCAGCAGCCAGCCCGGGGAGCTGTTTTTT.

This clonotype was observed a few times. One end of the junction fails to match germline, which may point to a read error. The chain combines TRBV4-2 with TRBJ1-5; TRBD1 matches 8 bases. The CDR3 is 15 amino acids. Per the germline V gene, CDR1 is LGHNA and CDR2 is YNFKEQ. Here the CDR3 reads CASRQAGGVGRPQHF. CDR3 coding DNA: TGTGCCAGCAGACAAGCAGGGGGCGTAGGGCGGCCCCAGCATTTT.

The genes are TRBV9 and TRBJ2-1; 14 nucleotides line up with TRBD2. Germline lookup yields CDR1 SGDLS and CDR2 YYNGEE. Trimming at V came to 3 bases and at J to 3 bases, leaving 5 bases not matched to a gene. The CDR3 is 17 amino acids. As DNA, the CDR3 is TGTGCCAGCAGCGGAAGACTAGCGGGAGGGGACTACAATGAGCAGTTCTTC. Its protein is CASSGRLAGGDYNEQFF.

This clonotype came up a few times. This chain uses TRBV6-1 with TRBJ2-2; D gene uncertain. The CDR3 runs 15 residues. Trimming shortened V by 6 bases and J by 8 bases, and 19 bases separated the two germline ends. The V gene's germline CDR1 is MNHNS and CDR2 SASEGT. CDR3 loop: CASRILTLSTGELFF. Written as DNA, the CDR3 is TGTGCCAGCAGGATCCTGACCTTAAGTACGGGGGAGCTGTTTTTT.